This TCR beta chain emerged from a study of shared clonotypes between healthy human individuals. A note on this clone: The antigen is unknown.

Study-wide results and limits: Four donors shared around 5.1% of their naive CD4 clonotypes. The study generally estimated greater richness for naive than memory subsets.

Clones were read by immunoSEQ multiplex PCR, and TCRdb kept only the in-frame ones, dropping some. The data contain around 2.3 million clones, approximately 95% of them seen just once; the ten biggest clones take up less than 0.15%. CDR1 is MNHEY and CDR2 is SVGAGI in the germline V gene. The CDR3 sequence is 14 residues long. The V end was cut by 0 bases, the J end by 7 bases, with 12 bases between. Sequenced: naive CD4+ T cells sorted from blood. Stated subset: CD45RA+ positively selected. This sequence joins TRBV6-5 and TRBJ2-5; a weak D match, TRBD2 (5 bases). The receptor was derived from a young man in good health. CDR3 in amino acids: CASSYSIWELTQYF. In DNA form, the CDR3 reads TGTGCCAGCAGTTACTCGATCTGGGAGTTGACCCAGTACTTC.